This TCR beta chain is drawn from a study of cytomegalovirus exposure and HLA in healthy donors. Study-wide context: HLA-typed donors were the source of 90 million or so unique TCRs, which an early data release held. General study findings and limits: The study designated around 150 TCR beta chains cytomegalovirus-associated.

This CDR3 has 13 amino acids. The V end lost 1 base, the J end lost 5 bases, and 10 bases lay between the germline ends. Germline CDR1 reads GTSNPN; CDR2 reads SVGIG (reference sequence). A remark on this clone: Its antigen remains unknown.

Each donor was nominally healthy when sampled (though unrecorded immune exposures were likely). Vbeta (60) and Jbeta (13) primers were used in the PCR. The method was immunoSEQ multiplex PCR; TCRdb's version includes in-frame clones alone and lacks a portion of them. This table has 130,000 or so clones, 60% to 80% appearing once. This receptor was taken from a male donor in good health and CMV-seronegative. The rearrangement joins TRBV30 to TRBJ2-3; D not certain. Sequenced material: PBMCs. Written as DNA, the CDR3 is TGTGCCTGGAGTGGAAACTTAGTAGATACGCAGTATTTT. As protein: CAWSGNLVDTQYF.